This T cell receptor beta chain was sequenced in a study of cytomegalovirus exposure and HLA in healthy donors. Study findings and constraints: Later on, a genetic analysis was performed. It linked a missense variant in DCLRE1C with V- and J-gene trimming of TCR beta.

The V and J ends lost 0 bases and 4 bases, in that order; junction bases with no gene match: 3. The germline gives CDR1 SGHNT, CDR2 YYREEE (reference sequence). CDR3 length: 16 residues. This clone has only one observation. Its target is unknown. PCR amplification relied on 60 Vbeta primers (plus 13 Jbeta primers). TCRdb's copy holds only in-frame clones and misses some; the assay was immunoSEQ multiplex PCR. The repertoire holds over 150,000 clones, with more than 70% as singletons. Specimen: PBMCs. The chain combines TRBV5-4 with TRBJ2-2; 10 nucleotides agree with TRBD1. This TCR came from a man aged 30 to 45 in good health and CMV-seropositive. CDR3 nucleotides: TGTGCCAGCAGCTTGGGACAGGGGGCTATCACCGGGGAGCTGTTTTTT. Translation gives CASSLGQGAITGELFF.